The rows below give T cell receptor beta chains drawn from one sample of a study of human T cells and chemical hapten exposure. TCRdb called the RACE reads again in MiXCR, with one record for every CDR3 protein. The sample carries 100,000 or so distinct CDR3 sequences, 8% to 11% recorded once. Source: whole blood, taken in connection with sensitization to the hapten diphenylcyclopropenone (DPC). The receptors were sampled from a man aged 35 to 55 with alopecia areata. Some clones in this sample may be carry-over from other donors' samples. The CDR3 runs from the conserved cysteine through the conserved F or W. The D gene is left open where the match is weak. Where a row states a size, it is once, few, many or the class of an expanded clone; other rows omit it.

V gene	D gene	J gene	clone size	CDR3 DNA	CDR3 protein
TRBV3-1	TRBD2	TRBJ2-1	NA	TGTGCCAGCAGCCAAATGACTAGCGGCGTCGGGGGGCAGTTCTTC	CASSQMTSGVGGQFF
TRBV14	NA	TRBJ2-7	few	TGTGCCAGCAGCCCATCTCGACTAGAAATAATCCTCTACGAGCAGTACTTC	CASSPSRLEIILYEQYF
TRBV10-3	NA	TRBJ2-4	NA	TGTGCCATCAGTGCACGACTACCCCGGCTAGAACTAGCCAAAAACATTCAGTACTTC	CAISARLPRLELAKNIQYF
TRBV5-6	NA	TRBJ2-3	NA	TGTGCCAGCAGCTTGCGGGTCAAGGATACGCAGTATTTT	CASSLRVKDTQYF
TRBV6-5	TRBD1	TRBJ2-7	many	TGTGCCAGCAGTTACGCAGGACAGGGGAGAGAGCAGTACTTC	CASSYAGQGREQYF
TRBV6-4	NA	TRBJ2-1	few	TGTGCCAGCTCGTACGACTTACGCAATGAGCAGTTCTTC	CASSYDLRNEQFF
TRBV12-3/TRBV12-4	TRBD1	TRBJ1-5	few	TGTGCCAGCAGCCTAACAGGGGTCCAGCCCCAGCATTTT	CASSLTGVQPQHF
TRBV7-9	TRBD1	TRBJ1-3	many	TGTGCCAGCAGCCCGAAGGTCCAGGGGGCGGCGGGAAACACCATATATTTT	CASSPKVQGAAGNTIYF
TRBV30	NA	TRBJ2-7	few	TGTGCCTGGAGTTTACAGAACTGGAATACTGGGGAGCAGTACTTC	CAWSLQNWNTGEQYF
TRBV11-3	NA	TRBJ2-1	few	TGTGCCAGCAGCGCCCGCAGCGAGTCCTACAATGAGCAGTTCTTC	CASSARSESYNEQFF
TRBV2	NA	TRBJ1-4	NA	TGTGCCAGCACCGGGGGAGGGTCCACTAATGAAAAACTGTTTTTT	CASTGGGSTNEKLFF
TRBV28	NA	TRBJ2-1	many	TGTGCCAGCAGTGCCGGAGGGGGGGGTAATGAGCAGTTCTTC	CASSAGGGGNEQFF
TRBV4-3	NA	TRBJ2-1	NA	TGCGCCAGCAGCCCGGGGGCGGCTGACAATGAGCAGTTCTTC	CASSPGAADNEQFF
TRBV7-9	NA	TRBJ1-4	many	TGTGCCAGCAGCTTAGAGGTTTCTAATGAAAAACTGTTTTTT	CASSLEVSNEKLFF
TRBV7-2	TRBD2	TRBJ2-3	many	TGTGCCAGCAGCTTGGCTAGCGGGAGAACAGATACGCAGTATTTT	CASSLASGRTDTQYF
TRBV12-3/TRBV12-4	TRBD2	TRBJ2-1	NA	TGTGCCAGCAGGGTCGGGGCGGGAGTGGGGGATGAGCAGTTCTTC	CASRVGAGVGDEQFF
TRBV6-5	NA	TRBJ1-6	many	TGTGCCAGCAGTTACAGGGGTAGGGGAATTTCACCCCTCCACTTT	CASSYRGRGISPLHF
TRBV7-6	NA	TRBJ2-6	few	TGTGCCAGCAGCTCCACAAAGGGGTTAAGGGCCAACGTCCTGACTTTC	CASSSTKGLRANVLTF
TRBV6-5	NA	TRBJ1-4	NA	TGTGCCAGCAGTTACGAGCAGGCTGCAACTAATGAAAAACTGTTTTTT	CASSYEQAATNEKLFF
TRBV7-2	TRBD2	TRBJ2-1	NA	TGTGCCAGCAGCCCCGGACTAGCGGGAGGGTATGAGCAGTTCTTC	CASSPGLAGGYEQFF
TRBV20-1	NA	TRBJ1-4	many	TGCAGTGCTAGACGAGGGAATGAAAAACTGTTTTTT	CSARRGNEKLFF
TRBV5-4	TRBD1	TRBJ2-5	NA	TGTGCCAGCAGCTCACCGGGACAGGGGGCAGAGACCCAGTACTTC	CASSSPGQGAETQYF
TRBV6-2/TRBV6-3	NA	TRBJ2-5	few	TGTGCCAGCAGTTACTCCGGCTACACCGGGACCCAGTACTTC	CASSYSGYTGTQYF
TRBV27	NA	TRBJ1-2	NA	TGTGCCAGCAGTAACACGATCGGGAGCCATGGCTACACCTTC	CASSNTIGSHGYTF
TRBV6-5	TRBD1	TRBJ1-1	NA	TGTGCCAGCAGTCCACAGGGGGATGAAGCTTTCTTT	CASSPQGDEAFF
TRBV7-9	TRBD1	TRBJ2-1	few	TGTGCCAGCAGCTCGACCCCCGGGACAGGGGGAGAGCAGTTCTTC	CASSSTPGTGGEQFF
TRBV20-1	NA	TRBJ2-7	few	TGCAGTGCTAGCTTACTAGGGGAGCAGTACTTC	CSASLLGEQYF
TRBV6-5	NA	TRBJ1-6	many	TGTGCCAGCAGTTACCAACCCCCCAATTCGGGAAATTCACCCCTCCACTTT	CASSYQPPNSGNSPLHF
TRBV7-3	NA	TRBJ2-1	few	TGTGCCAGCAGCTTATTTGCGGATTCCTACAATGAGCAGTTCTTC	CASSLFADSYNEQFF
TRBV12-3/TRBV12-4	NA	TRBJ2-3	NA	TGTGCCAGCGCGACAGATACGCAGTATTTT	CASATDTQYF
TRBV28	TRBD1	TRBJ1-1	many	TGTGCCAGCAGCCGATGGGACAGCGAAGCTTTCTTT	CASSRWDSEAFF
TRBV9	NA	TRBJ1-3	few	TGTGCCAGCAGCGTAGGTGGGGCTAACTCTGGAAACACCATATATTTT	CASSVGGANSGNTIYF
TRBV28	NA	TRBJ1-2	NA	TGTGCCAGCAGTTTAATGGCTGGCTACACCTTC	CASSLMAGYTF
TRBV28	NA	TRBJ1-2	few	TGTGCCAGCAGTTTTCGGCAAAGCTATGGCTACACCTTC	CASSFRQSYGYTF
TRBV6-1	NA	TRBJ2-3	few	TGTGCCAGCAGTGTTCTGGGACAAAACACAGATACGCAGTATTTT	CASSVLGQNTDTQYF
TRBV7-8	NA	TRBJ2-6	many	TGTGCCAGCAGCCCCGACGGATTGAGCTCTGGGGCCAACGTCCTGACTTTC	CASSPDGLSSGANVLTF
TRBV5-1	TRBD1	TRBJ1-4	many	TGCGCCAGCAGCCACGGACAGGGAGAAGAAAAACTGTTTTTT	CASSHGQGEEKLFF
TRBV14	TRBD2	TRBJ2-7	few	TGTGCCAGCAGCCAATTTCATATAACTAGCGGGAGGGCCGATTTCGCGTCCTACGAGCAGTACTTC	CASSQFHITSGRADFASYEQYF
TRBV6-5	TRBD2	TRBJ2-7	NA	TGTGCCAGCAGTTACCGTCGGGCGGGAGGGCCTGTCAACGAGCAGTACTTC	CASSYRRAGGPVNEQYF
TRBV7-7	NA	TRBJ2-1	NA	TGTGCTAGCAGCAAAAGACTAGACTACCCTTACAATGAGCAGTTCTTC	CASSKRLDYPYNEQFF
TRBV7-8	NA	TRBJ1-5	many	TGTGCCAGCAGCTTAGCTAGGGTCAGGGAGGTGGATCAGCCCCAGCATTTT	CASSLARVREVDQPQHF
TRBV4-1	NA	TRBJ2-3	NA	TGCGCCAGCAGCAAACTCACGGGGGTTGGAGATACGCAGTATTTT	CASSKLTGVGDTQYF